This TCR beta chain comes out of a study of blood T cell repertoires in COVID-19. As for the study in general: Italy, Spain and the United States were the sources of the convalescent and acute COVID-19 samples.

During active infection, Seattle patients enrolled and were then monitored through disease. Trimming removed 3 bases from V and 0 bases from J, with 15 bases in between. CDR1 and CDR2 (germline): KGHSH, LQKENI. This CDR3 region has 17 residues. Per the original methods: Nucleated cell counts were estimated from reference gene primer amplification. The data were produced by immunoSEQ multiplex PCR, yet TCRdb's version contains in-frame clones alone and is incomplete. V and J calls and clone size are those listed in that table; D and trimming were worked out from the DNA. The sample lists over 200,000 clones, 85% to 90% seen once, with 11% in the top ten.

Source material: peripheral blood. This clonotype originated in a man aged 50-59 years with COVID-19, enrolled during active disease. The chain joins TRBV18 to TRBJ1-3; perhaps TRBD1 as D (5 bases). The CDR3 sequence: CASSPIDRSVSGNTIYF. CDR3 coding DNA: TGTGCCAGCTCACCCATCGACAGATCTGTCTCTGGAAACACCATATATTTT.